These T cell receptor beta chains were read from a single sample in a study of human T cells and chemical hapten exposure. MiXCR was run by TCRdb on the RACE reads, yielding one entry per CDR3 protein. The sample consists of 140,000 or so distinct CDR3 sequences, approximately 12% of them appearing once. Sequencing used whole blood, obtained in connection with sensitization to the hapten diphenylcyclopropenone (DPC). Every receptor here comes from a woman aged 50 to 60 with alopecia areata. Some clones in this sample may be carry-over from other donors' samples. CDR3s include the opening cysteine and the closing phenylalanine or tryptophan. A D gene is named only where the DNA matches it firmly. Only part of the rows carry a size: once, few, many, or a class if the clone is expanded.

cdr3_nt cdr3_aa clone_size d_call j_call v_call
TGTGCCAGCAGCTTAGCGAGGGAGAACACTGAAGCTTTCTTT CASSLARENTEAFF NA NA TRBJ1-1 TRBV7-8
TGTGCCAGCAGCCATGGTGGCACTAGCGCTCGCGAGCAGTACTTC CASSHGGTSAREQYF NA TRBD2 TRBJ2-7 TRBV11-2
TGTGCCAGCAGCGCCGGGACTAGCGATACCTACGAGCAGTACTTC CASSAGTSDTYEQYF NA TRBD2 TRBJ2-7 TRBV9
TGTGCCAGCAGCTCCTCCGGACTAGCGGGGAACACAGATACGCAGTATTTT CASSSSGLAGNTDTQYF few TRBD2 TRBJ2-3 TRBV11-1
TGTGCCAGCAGCCCCGGACAGGGGAATTCACCCCTCCACTTT CASSPGQGNSPLHF many TRBD1 TRBJ1-6 TRBV7-9
TGTGCCAGCAGCTTGGGGGTTAGTCAGCCCCAGCATTTT CASSLGVSQPQHF few NA TRBJ1-5 TRBV5-5
TGTGCCATCCAGGGGGCGCAGAACACTGAAGCTTTCTTT CAIQGAQNTEAFF NA TRBD1 TRBJ1-1 TRBV7-9
TGCAGCGTTGAGGGACAGGGGGTCACCGGGGAGCTGTTTTTT CSVEGQGVTGELFF few TRBD1 TRBJ2-2 TRBV29-1
TGCAGCGTAGGGACAGGGGGCACCATTACCGGGGAGCTGTTTTTT CSVGTGGTITGELFF few TRBD1 TRBJ2-2 TRBV29-1
TGTGCCAGCAGTTTCCCCTCGACAGGAGGGAAGCAGTTCTTC CASSFPSTGGKQFF many NA TRBJ2-1 TRBV28
TGTGCCAGCAGCCAAGATTTGGCAGGGAGCTATGGCTACACCTTC CASSQDLAGSYGYTF NA NA TRBJ1-2 TRBV4-2
TGTGCCAGCAGTCAGACCCGTGGCCCAGAGACCCAGTACTTC CASSQTRGPETQYF NA NA TRBJ2-5 TRBV7-2
TGTGCCAGCAGCTTAGATCGCGGATACACTGAAGCTTTCTTT CASSLDRGYTEAFF many NA TRBJ1-1 TRBV11-2
TGTGCCAGCAGGAGAGCGGGAGCCCTCTCCTACGAGCAGTACTTC CASRRAGALSYEQYF many TRBD2 TRBJ2-7 TRBV3-1
TGTGCCAGCAGCCAAGGAGCGTTTATACACGAGCAGTTCTTC CASSQGAFIHEQFF few NA TRBJ2-1 TRBV14
TGTGCCAGCAGTTACTCTCTAGCGGGAGTGGAGACCCAGTACTTC CASSYSLAGVETQYF NA TRBD2 TRBJ2-5 TRBV6-6
TGTGCCAGCTCCCCCCCCTCGGCAAGCCGCAATCAGCCCCAGCATTTT CASSPPSASRNQPQHF many NA TRBJ1-5 TRBV18
TGTGCCAGCAGCAGGGGGTCTAGGACTGAAGCTTTCTTT CASSRGSRTEAFF many TRBD1 TRBJ1-1 TRBV6-5
TGCAGTGCTCGGACGGAGAGCTCCTACGAGCAGTACTTC CSARTESSYEQYF many NA TRBJ2-7 TRBV20-1
TGCGCCAGCAGCCAAGACCTCACAGGTCTCTACAATGAGCAGTTCTTC CASSQDLTGLYNEQFF NA NA TRBJ2-1 TRBV4-1
TGTGCCAGCAGCTTAGGGGGACAGGGCTACAATGAGCAGTTCTTC CASSLGGQGYNEQFF few TRBD1 TRBJ2-1 TRBV11-2
TGTGCCAGCAGCCACCCTAAGCCGGGAGGATCCTACGAGCAGTACTTC CASSHPKPGGSYEQYF NA TRBD2 TRBJ2-7 TRBV3-1
TGCAGCGTTGGACTAGCGGGCCTCGGCACAGATACGCAGTATTTT CSVGLAGLGTDTQYF few TRBD2 TRBJ2-3 TRBV29-1
TGTGCCAGCCCGACTAGCGGGAGGCCCCCCCCGTTCTTC CASPTSGRPPPFF NA TRBD2 TRBJ2-1 TRBV19
TGCGCCAGCAGCCAAGCTACGGCGGGAGGAAGAAACACCGGGGAGCTGTTTTTT CASSQATAGGRNTGELFF few TRBD2 TRBJ2-2 TRBV4-3
TGCAGTGCTAGGCAGAGCGTGGGGGAAAAACTGTTTTTT CSARQSVGEKLFF many NA TRBJ1-4 TRBV20-1